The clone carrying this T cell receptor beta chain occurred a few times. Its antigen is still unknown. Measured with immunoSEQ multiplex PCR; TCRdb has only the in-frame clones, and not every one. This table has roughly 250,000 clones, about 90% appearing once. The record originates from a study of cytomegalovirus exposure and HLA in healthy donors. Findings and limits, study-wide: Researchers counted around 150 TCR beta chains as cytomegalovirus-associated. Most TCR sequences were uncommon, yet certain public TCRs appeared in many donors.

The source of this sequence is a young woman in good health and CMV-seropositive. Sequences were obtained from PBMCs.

CDR3 sequence reads: CASSLEGVLSEYGYTF. CDR3 sequence (DNA): TGTGCCAGCAGCTTAGAGGGAGTACTTTCAGAGTATGGCTACACCTTC. J is TRBJ1-2 and V is TRBV7-9; D unresolved. The CDR3 has 16 amino acids. Trimming removed 1 base at V and 5 bases at J, with 17 bases between. Germline V CDR1 and CDR2: SEHNR, FQNEAQ (reference sequence).